This is a list of T cell receptor beta chains from one sample in a study of identical twins. A single record per CDR3 protein comes from TCRdb applying MiXCR to the 5' RACE reads. The sample includes about 890,000 distinct CDR3 sequences, 12% seen only once; the top ten take around 1.6%. The same data also went into a second study, on yellow fever vaccine responses in identical twins.

Sequencing was done on a sample of PBMCs. These TCRs come from a woman aged 18-35 years in good health. Each CDR3 is given with its conserved first and last residue. A D gene is named only where the DNA matches it firmly. The size of a clone is reported for some rows only, either as once, few or many, or as a class for expanded clones.

clone size: -; D gene: TRBD2; V gene: TRBV20-1; J gene: TRBJ2-6; CDR3 DNA: TGCAGTGCTAGAGATCAATCAGCGGGGGGCCTATTTTCTGGGGCCAACGTCCTGACTTTC; CDR3 protein: CSARDQSAGGLFSGANVLTF
clone size: few; D gene: TRBD2; V gene: TRBV10-3; J gene: TRBJ2-5; CDR3 DNA: TGTGCCATCAGTGAAGGACTAGCCCGGGAGACCCAGTACTTC; CDR3 protein: CAISEGLARETQYF
clone size: few; D gene: -; V gene: TRBV3-1; J gene: TRBJ1-5; CDR3 DNA: TGTGCCAGCAGCCAAGTCCGGGACGGGACGCCCCAGCATTTT; CDR3 protein: CASSQVRDGTPQHF
clone size: few; D gene: TRBD2; V gene: TRBV6-1; J gene: TRBJ2-2; CDR3 DNA: TGTGCCAGCAGTGCGCGCTCAAGCGGGGGGCCGAACACCGGGGAGCTGTTTTTT; CDR3 protein: CASSARSSGGPNTGELFF
clone size: -; D gene: -; V gene: TRBV14; J gene: TRBJ2-7; CDR3 DNA: TGTGCCAGCAGCCAAGCAATCGGGCGGAACTCCTACGAGCAGTACTTC; CDR3 protein: CASSQAIGRNSYEQYF
clone size: few; D gene: -; V gene: TRBV7-2; J gene: TRBJ2-1; CDR3 DNA: TGTGCCAGCAGCTTAGTTGGGCAGGGTGATTACAATGAGCAGTTCTTC; CDR3 protein: CASSLVGQGDYNEQFF
clone size: many; D gene: -; V gene: TRBV12-3/TRBV12-4; J gene: TRBJ2-2; CDR3 DNA: TGTGCCAGCAAGAGACCCTTGGGCACCGGGGAGCTGTTTTTT; CDR3 protein: CASKRPLGTGELFF
clone size: few; D gene: -; V gene: TRBV4-1; J gene: TRBJ1-4; CDR3 DNA: TGCGCCAGCAGCCAGGCAGGGAATGAAAAACTGTTTTTT; CDR3 protein: CASSQAGNEKLFF
clone size: few; D gene: -; V gene: TRBV5-6; J gene: TRBJ2-2; CDR3 DNA: TGTGCCAGCAGCCGTTTCTACACCGGGGAGCTGTTTTTT; CDR3 protein: CASSRFYTGELFF
clone size: few; D gene: -; V gene: TRBV5-1; J gene: TRBJ1-1; CDR3 DNA: TGCGCCAGCAGCTTGGGTCCTTGGAGGGACGGTGAAGCTTTCTTT; CDR3 protein: CASSLGPWRDGEAFF
clone size: few; D gene: TRBD1; V gene: TRBV5-1; J gene: TRBJ1-2; CDR3 DNA: TGCGCCAGCAGCTTGGATCGGGACAGGGGATCCCATGGCTACACCTTC; CDR3 protein: CASSLDRDRGSHGYTF
clone size: -; D gene: TRBD1; V gene: TRBV4-1; J gene: TRBJ1-1; CDR3 DNA: TGCGCCAGCAGCCTATTCGACAGGGTTCCTGAAGCTTTCTTT; CDR3 protein: CASSLFDRVPEAFF
clone size: few; D gene: TRBD2; V gene: TRBV20-1; J gene: TRBJ2-1; CDR3 DNA: TGCAGTGCTAGACTAGCGGAAAGCTCCTACAATGAGCAGTTCTTC; CDR3 protein: CSARLAESSYNEQFF
clone size: few; D gene: TRBD2; V gene: TRBV28; J gene: TRBJ2-1; CDR3 DNA: TGTGCCAGCAGTTCCCTCCCCGCGGGAGACAATGAGCAGTTCTTC; CDR3 protein: CASSSLPAGDNEQFF
clone size: many; D gene: -; V gene: TRBV4-1; J gene: TRBJ2-4; CDR3 DNA: TGCGCCAGCAGCCAAGTGGGAAACATTCAGTACTTC; CDR3 protein: CASSQVGNIQYF
clone size: few; D gene: -; V gene: TRBV11-2; J gene: TRBJ2-2; CDR3 DNA: TGTGCCAGCAGCTTAGCCCCGGGATCGAACACCGGGGAGCTGTTTTTT; CDR3 protein: CASSLAPGSNTGELFF
clone size: few; D gene: -; V gene: TRBV6-5; J gene: TRBJ2-5; CDR3 DNA: TGTGCCAGCAGTTACCGCCTCGGGCGGGGTTTGACGGAGACCCAGTACTTC; CDR3 protein: CASSYRLGRGLTETQYF
clone size: few; D gene: TRBD1; V gene: TRBV12-3/TRBV12-4; J gene: TRBJ2-7; CDR3 DNA: TGTGCCAGCAGTATGGACAGGGGGCGAAACGAGCAGTACTTC; CDR3 protein: CASSMDRGRNEQYF
clone size: -; D gene: -; V gene: TRBV5-1; J gene: TRBJ1-1; CDR3 DNA: TGCGCCAGCCGGGTCTCGAACACTGAAGCTTTCTTT; CDR3 protein: CASRVSNTEAFF
clone size: few; D gene: -; V gene: TRBV5-1; J gene: TRBJ2-2; CDR3 DNA: TGCGCCAGCAGCTGGATTACTAATCCTACGAACACCGGGGAGCTGTTTTTT; CDR3 protein: CASSWITNPTNTGELFF